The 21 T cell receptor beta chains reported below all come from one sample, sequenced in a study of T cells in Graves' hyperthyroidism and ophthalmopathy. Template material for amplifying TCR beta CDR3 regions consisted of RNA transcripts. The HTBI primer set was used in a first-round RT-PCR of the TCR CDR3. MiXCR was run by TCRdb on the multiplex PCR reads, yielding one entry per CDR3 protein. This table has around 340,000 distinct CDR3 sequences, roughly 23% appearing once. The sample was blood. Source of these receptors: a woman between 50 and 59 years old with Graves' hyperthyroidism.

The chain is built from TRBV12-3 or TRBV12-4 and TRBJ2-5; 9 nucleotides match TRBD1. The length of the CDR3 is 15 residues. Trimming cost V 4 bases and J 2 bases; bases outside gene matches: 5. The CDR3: CASSSRDRVQETQYF. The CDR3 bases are TGTGCCAGCAGTTCTCGGGACAGGGTGCAAGAGACCCAGTACTTC.

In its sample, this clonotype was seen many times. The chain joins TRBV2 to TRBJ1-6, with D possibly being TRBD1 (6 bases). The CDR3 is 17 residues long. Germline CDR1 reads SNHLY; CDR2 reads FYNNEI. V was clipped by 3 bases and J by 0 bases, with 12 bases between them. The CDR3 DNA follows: TGTGCCAGCAGTGAGGGGGGGCCCAGCTCCTATAATTCACCCCTCCACTTT. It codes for CASSEGGPSSYNSPLHF.

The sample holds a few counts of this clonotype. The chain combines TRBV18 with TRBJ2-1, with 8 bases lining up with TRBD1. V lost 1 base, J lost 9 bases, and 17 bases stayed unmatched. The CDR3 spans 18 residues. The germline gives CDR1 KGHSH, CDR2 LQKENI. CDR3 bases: TGTGCCAGCTCACCACTAAGAGGACAGGGAATTAGTGGTATTGAGCAGTTCTTC. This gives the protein CASSPLRGQGISGIEQFF.

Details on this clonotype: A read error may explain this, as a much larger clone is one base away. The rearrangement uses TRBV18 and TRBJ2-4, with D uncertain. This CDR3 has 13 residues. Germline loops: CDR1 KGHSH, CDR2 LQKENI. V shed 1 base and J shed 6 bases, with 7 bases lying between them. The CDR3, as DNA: TGTGCCAGCTCACCACGGAGTACAAACATTCAGTACTTC. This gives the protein CASSPRSTNIQYF. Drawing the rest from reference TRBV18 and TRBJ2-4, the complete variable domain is NAGVMQNPRHLVRRRGQEARLRCSPMKGHSHVYWYRQLPEEGLKFMVYLQKENIIDESGMPKERFSAEFPKEGPSILRIQQVVRGDSAAYFCASSPRSTNIQYFGAGTRLSVL.

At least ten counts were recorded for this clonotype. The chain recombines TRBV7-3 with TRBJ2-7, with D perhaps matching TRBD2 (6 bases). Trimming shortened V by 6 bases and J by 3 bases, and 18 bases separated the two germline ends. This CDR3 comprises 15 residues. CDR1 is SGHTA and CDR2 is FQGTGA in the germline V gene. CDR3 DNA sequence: TGTGCCAGCAGACTACCCCATAGCGGCCACTACGAGCAGTACTTC. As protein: CASRLPHSGHYEQYF.

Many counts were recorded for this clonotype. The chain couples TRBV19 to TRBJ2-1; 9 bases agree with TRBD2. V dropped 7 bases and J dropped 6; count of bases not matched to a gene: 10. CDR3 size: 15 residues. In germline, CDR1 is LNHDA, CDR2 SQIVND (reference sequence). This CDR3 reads CASTPRREGRNEQFF. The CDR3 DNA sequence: TGTGCCAGTACCCCCCGGCGGGAGGGCCGCAATGAGCAGTTCTTC.

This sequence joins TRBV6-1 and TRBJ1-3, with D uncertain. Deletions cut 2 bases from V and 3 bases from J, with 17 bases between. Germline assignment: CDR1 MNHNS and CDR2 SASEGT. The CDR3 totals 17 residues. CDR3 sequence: CASSEFQNAGIGNTIYF. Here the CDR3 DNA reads TGTGCCAGCAGTGAATTCCAGAACGCGGGGATTGGAAACACCATATATTTT.

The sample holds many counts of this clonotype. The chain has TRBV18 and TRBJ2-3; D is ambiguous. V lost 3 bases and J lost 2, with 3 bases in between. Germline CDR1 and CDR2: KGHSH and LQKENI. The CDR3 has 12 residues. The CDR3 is CASSPTTDTQYF. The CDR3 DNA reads TGTGCCAGCTCACCCACCACAGATACGCAGTATTTT.

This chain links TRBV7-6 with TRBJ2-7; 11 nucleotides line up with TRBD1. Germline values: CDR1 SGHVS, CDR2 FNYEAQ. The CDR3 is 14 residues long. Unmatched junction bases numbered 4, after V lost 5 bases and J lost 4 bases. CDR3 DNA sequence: TGTGCCAGCAGCGGACAGGGGGCGCGGTACGAGCAGTACTTC. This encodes CASSGQGARYEQYF.

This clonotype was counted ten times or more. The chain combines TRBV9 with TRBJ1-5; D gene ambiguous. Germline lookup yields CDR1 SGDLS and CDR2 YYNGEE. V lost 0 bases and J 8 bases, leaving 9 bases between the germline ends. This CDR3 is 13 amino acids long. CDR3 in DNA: TGTGCCAGCAGCGTAGCTTTGGGGAAGCCCCAGCATTTT. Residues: CASSVALGKPQHF.

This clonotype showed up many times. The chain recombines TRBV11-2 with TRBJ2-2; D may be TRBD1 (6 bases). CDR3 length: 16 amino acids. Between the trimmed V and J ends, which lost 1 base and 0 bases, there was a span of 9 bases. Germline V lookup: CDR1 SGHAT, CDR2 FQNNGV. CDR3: CASSLVRQANTGELFF. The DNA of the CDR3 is TGTGCCAGCAGCTTAGTGAGACAGGCGAACACCGGGGAGCTGTTTTTT.

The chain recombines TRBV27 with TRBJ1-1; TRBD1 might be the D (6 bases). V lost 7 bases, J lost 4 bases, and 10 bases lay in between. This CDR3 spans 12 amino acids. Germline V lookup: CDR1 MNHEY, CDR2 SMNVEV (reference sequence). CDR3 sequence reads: CASNGGGTEAFF. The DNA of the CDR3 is TGTGCCAGCAACGGAGGGGGCACTGAAGCTTTCTTT.

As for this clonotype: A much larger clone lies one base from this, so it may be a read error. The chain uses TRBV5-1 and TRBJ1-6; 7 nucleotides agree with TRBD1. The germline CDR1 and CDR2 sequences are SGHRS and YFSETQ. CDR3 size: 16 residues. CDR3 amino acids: CTSSFTPRDSYSPLHF. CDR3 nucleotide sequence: TGCACCAGCAGCTTTACACCCCGGGACAGTTATTCACCCCTCCACTTT.

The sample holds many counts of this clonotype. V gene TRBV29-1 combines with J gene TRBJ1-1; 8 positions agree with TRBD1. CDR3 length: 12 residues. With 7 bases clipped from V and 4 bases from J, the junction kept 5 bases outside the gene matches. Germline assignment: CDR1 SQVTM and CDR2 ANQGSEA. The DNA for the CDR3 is TGCAGCGGCCGACAGGGGAGCACTGAAGCTTTCTTT. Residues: CSGRQGSTEAFF.

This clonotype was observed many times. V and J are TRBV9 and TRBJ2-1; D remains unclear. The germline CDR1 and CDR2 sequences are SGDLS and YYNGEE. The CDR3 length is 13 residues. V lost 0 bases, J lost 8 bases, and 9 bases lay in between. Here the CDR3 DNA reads TGTGCCAGCAGCGTAGCGGCAATAGATGAGCAGTTCTTC. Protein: CASSVAAIDEQFF.

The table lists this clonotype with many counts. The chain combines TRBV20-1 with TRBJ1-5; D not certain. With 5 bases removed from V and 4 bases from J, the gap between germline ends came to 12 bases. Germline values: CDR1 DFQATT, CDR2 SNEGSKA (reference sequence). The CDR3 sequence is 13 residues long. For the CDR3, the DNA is TGCAGTGCTCCCCGGTTGGGTAATCAGCCCCAGCATTTT. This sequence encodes CSAPRLGNQPQHF.

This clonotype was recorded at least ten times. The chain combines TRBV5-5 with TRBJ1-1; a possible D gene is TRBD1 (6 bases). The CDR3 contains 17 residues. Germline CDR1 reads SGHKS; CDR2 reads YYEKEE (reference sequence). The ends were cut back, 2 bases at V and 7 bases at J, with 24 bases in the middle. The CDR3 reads CASSLPPGTPEMSEAFF. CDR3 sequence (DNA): TGTGCCAGCAGCTTACCGCCCGGGACACCCGAAATGAGTGAAGCTTTCTTT.

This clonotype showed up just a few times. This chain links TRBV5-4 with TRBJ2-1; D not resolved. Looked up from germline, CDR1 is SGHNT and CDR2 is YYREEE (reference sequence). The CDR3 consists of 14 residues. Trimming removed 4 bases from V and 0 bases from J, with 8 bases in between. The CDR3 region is CASSMDGSYNEQFF. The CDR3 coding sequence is TGTGCCAGCAGCATGGACGGCTCCTACAATGAGCAGTTCTTC. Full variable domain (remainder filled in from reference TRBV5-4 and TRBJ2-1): ETGVTQSPTHLIKTRGQQVTLRCSSQSGHNTVSWYQQALGQGPQFIFQYYREEENGRGNFPPRFSGLQFPNYSSELNVNALELDDSALYLCASSMDGSYNEQFFGPGTRLTVL.

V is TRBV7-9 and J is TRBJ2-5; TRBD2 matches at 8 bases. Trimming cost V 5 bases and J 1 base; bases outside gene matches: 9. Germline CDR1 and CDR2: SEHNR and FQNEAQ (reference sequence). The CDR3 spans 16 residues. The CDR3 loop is CASSPSGSSIQETQYF. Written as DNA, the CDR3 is TGTGCCAGCAGCCCCAGCGGGAGCTCAATCCAAGAGACCCAGTACTTC. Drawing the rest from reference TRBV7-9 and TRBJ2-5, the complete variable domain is DTGVSQNPRHKITKRGQNVTFRCDPISEHNRLYWYRQTLGQGPEFLTYFQNEAQLEKSRLLSDRFSAERPKGSFSTLEIQRTEQGDSAMYLCASSPSGSSIQETQYFGPGTRLLVL.

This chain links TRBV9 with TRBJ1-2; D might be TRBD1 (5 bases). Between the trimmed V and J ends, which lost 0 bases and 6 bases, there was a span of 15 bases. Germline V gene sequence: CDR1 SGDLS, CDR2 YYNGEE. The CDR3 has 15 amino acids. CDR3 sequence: CASSVGGRAAHGYTF. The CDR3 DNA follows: TGTGCCAGCAGCGTAGGGGGACGGGCAGCCCATGGCTACACCTTC.

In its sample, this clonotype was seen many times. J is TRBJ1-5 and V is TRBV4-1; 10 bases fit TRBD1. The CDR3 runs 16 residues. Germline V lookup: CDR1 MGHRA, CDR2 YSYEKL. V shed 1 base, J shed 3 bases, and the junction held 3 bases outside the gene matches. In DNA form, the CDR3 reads TGCGCCAGCAGCCAAGGGGACAGGGGATACAATCAGCCCCAGCATTTT. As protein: CASSQGDRGYNQPQHF.